This T cell receptor beta chain was profiled in a study of shared clonotypes between healthy human individuals. Study results and caveats: Clonotype sharing across a handful of donors was observed for around 5.1% of naive CD4 clonotypes. The generation probabilities recorded for non-shared clonotypes fell below those of clonotypes shared by all four donors. Memory subsets generally showed lower estimated richness than naive subsets.

As for this clone: Antigen specificity is unknown.

Trimming took 6 bases from V and 6 from J, leaving 17 bases between them. Germline CDR1 reads MNHEY; CDR2 reads SMNVEV (reference sequence). This CDR3 has 14 residues. TCRdb keeps only in-frame clones here, not all; method: immunoSEQ multiplex PCR. The data hold fewer than 350,000 clones, with around 86% observed a single time. V is TRBV27 and J is TRBJ2-5, with a possible D match to TRBD2 (6 bases). This sequence originates from a man aged 18 to 29 in good health. What was sequenced was memory CD8+ T cells sorted from blood. The subset denotes: CD45RO+ cells pooled with CCR7-negative TemRA cells. DNA of the CDR3: TGTGCCAGCAGGGCGACTAGACTGAGCAAGACCCAGTACTTC. Translated, it gives CASRATRLSKTQYF.